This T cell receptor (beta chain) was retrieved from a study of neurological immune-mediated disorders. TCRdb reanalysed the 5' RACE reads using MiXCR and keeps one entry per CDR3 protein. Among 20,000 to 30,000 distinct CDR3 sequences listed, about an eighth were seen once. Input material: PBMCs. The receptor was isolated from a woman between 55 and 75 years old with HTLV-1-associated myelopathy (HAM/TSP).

CDR3: CSARDPGLAYEQYF. In nucleotides, the CDR3 is TGCAGTGCTAGAGATCCCGGACTTGCCTACGAGCAGTACTTC. The chain joins TRBV20-1 to TRBJ2-7, with D perhaps TRBD2 (5 bases). Germline-derived CDR1 and CDR2 are DFQATT and SNEGSKA (reference sequence). The CDR3 extends over 14 amino acids. V gave up 0 bases and J gave up 2 bases, with 11 bases separating them.